This TCR beta chain was found in a study of tumor-infiltrating lymphocytes in primary liver carcinoma. Study conclusions and caveats: Only about 7.5-25% of top clones were detected in all five tumor regions.

Each 20-30 mg portion of unsorted bulk tissue served as the source for co-extraction of RNA and DNA. Trimming took 1 base from V and 7 from J, leaving 8 bases between them. CDR1 is SGHDT, CDR2 YYEEEE, per germline. CDR3 length: 12 amino acids. The authors made TCR beta cDNA from roughly 480 ng total RNA with a constant-region primer. Investigators got TCR beta libraries out of three nested multiplex PCR rounds, done with slightly modified ARM-PCR. It was with TRBV1-TRBV30 forward primers and a C-beta reverse primer that the first two PCR rounds were run, at 10 cycles each. TCRdb processed the multiplex PCR reads anew with MiXCR; each CDR3 protein has one entry. The profile shows roughly 120,000 distinct CDR3 sequences, 55% to 75% of them singletons. This clonotype was seen many times. Its antigen is unknown.

This clonotype was obtained from a woman aged 60-75 years with primary liver carcinoma and hepatitis B virus infection. The V and J genes are TRBV5-6 and TRBJ1-1; tentative D call: TRBD1 (6 bases). Sequenced sample: liver tumor tissue from sampling region 3. The sample's subset: tumor region T3, left-lateral pole. The CDR3 protein is CASSLNRDEAFF. CDR3 sequence (DNA): TGTGCCAGCAGCTTGAACAGGGATGAAGCTTTCTTT.